This T cell receptor beta chain originates from a study of tumor-infiltrating lymphocytes in primary liver carcinoma. Turning to the study itself: Staging of the tumors gave T1-T3 N0M0, with widths of about 4 to 10 cm.

The CDR3 extends over 15 amino acids. CDR1 and CDR2 (germline): MNHEY, SVGAGI. Reverse transcription of around 0.45 ug total RNA with a constant-region primer produced TCR beta cDNA. The TCR beta library was amplified through three nested multiplex PCR rounds in a modified ARM-PCR procedure. The two initial PCR rounds, approximately 10 cycles each, used TRBV1-TRBV30 forward and C-beta reverse primers. Each CDR3 protein gets one entry after TCRdb re-called the multiplex PCR reads with MiXCR. Here the sample spans 75,000 to 90,000 distinct CDR3 sequences, 55% to 85% being singletons. Study-wide findings and caveats: Tumor region pairs overlapped more than did tumor-adjacent and tumor-blood pairs.

Scientists recovered RNA and DNA together from approximately 20-30 mg of unsorted bulk tissue. There were over 85% viable tumor cells in every single sample of tumor. About this clonotype itself: What it binds is not known. The junction departs from germline at one end; a sequencing error may be responsible.

The sequence was obtained from a man aged 35-49 years with primary liver carcinoma and hepatitis B virus infection. The sequencing sample was made of liver tumor tissue from sampling region 1. Subset here: tumor region T1, superior pole. The rearrangement joins TRBV6-5 to TRBJ2-2, with D unresolved. This chain's CDR3 is CAISATLEVTGELFF. The CDR3 DNA sequence: TGTGCCATCAGTGCTACTCTAGAGGTCACCGGGGAGCTGTTTTTT.